Described below is a single TCR beta chain sequence and its context. Its matching antigen is unknown. The read ends 3 residues before the CDR3 terminus; that terminus is restored from the germline J gene. These data come from a study of T cells in women clearing cervical HPV infection. Study background: Case blood was drawn when the lesion was first found; control blood after infection became undetectable. Overall study findings and caveats: Repertoire richness, not evenness, was significantly elevated in CIN3+ cases versus controls.

V shed 5 bases and J 6 bases; nucleotides not matched to a gene: 6. This CDR3 has 15 residues. Germline CDR1 reads KGHSH; CDR2 reads LQKENI. Assay: immunoSEQ multiplex PCR; the TCRdb copy retains only in-frame clones and omits some. This listing includes some 30,000 clones. The rearrangement joins TRBV18 to TRBJ2-1; 11 positions agree with TRBD2. The clonotype originates from a woman between 18 and 70 years old with a cervical HPV16 infection that either progressed to CIN3+ or cleared (not recorded which). The sample comprised blood buffy coat. This CDR3 is CASSDLAGGGNEQFF. The sequenced part of the CDR3 DNA is TGTGCCAGCTCAGATCTAGCGGGAGGAGGCAATGAG.